A selection of T cell receptor beta chains follows, all from one sample in a study of blood T cell repertoires in COVID-19. The protocol was immunoSEQ multiplex PCR, while the TCRdb copy is restricted to in-frame clones and leaves out a portion. The sample consists of over 65,000 clones, roughly 82% of them appearing once. Sequenced material: peripheral blood. The receptors were gathered from a man at least 80 years old with active COVID-19. CDR3s leave out the opening cysteine and the closing phenylalanine or tryptophan. A D gene is named only where the DNA matches it firmly.

TRBD1	TRBV5-1	TRBJ2-7	ASRERTGGYEQY
TRBD2	TRBV4-3	TRBJ2-1	ASSQDIVVGRANEQF
NA	TRBV5-4	TRBJ2-3	ASSPGQTSTDTQY
TRBD1	TRBV25-1	TRBJ1-2	ASRDSLNSYGYT
TRBD1	TRBV19	TRBJ1-4	ASSTSGQGARKLF
TRBD2	TRBV5-4	TRBJ2-1	ASSHLAGITYNEQF
NA	TRBV5-1	TRBJ2-7	ASSLVQASRYEQY
NA	TRBV18	TRBJ1-1	ASSLGGSNTEAF
NA	TRBV19	TRBJ2-7	ASSTQQGTGEQY
NA	TRBV6-5	TRBJ1-6	ASSYERRNNSPLH
TRBD2	TRBV7-3	TRBJ2-7	ASSLEGLAGSEQY
NA	TRBV4-1	TRBJ1-5	ASSQHRDNQPQH
NA	TRBV6-5	TRBJ1-4	ASSIRYNEKLF
NA	TRBV5-5	TRBJ2-3	ASSPAAARDTQY
TRBD1	TRBV27	TRBJ2-1	ASSSRDRGSEQF
TRBD1	TRBV11-3	TRBJ2-1	ASSQDRGPYNEQF
TRBD2	TRBV28	TRBJ2-7	ASSRGAGGWNEQY
NA	TRBV6-5	TRBJ1-5	ASRRTLDSNQPQH
NA	TRBV4-3	TRBJ1-5	ASSQTYYSNQPQH
NA	TRBV9	TRBJ2-1	ASSGPGTLSYNEQF
NA	TRBV7-2	TRBJ2-1	ASSFVRGSSYNEQF
NA	TRBV5-6	TRBJ1-2	ASSPGDYGYT
TRBD1	TRBV3-1/TRBV3-2	TRBJ1-3	ASSRLDRGLGDRDSGNTIY
NA	TRBV6-5	TRBJ2-1	ASPPGQPYNEQF
NA	TRBV6-6	TRBJ2-3	ASSYGRDTQY
NA	TRBV5-8	TRBJ1-3	ASRVTGSSGNTIY
TRBD1	TRBV27	TRBJ2-7	ASSLGQRSYEQY
NA	TRBV15	TRBJ1-5	ATSRVSPRGNQPQH
NA	TRBV7-2	TRBJ1-2	ASSRDIYGYT
NA	TRBV19	TRBJ1-4	ASSIAGVNEKLF
TRBD2	TRBV5-4	TRBJ2-7	ASSSGTSGRDFEQY
TRBD1	TRBV5-6	TRBJ2-7	ASSYTGGIFYEQY
TRBD1	TRBV2	TRBJ2-2	ASNRDRQNTGELF
TRBD2	TRBV6-5	TRBJ2-7	ASSSGGFYEQY
NA	TRBV3-1/TRBV3-2	TRBJ2-7	ASSQAGGAYEQY
NA	TRBV5-6	TRBJ2-7	ASSYSDRPSYEQY
NA	TRBV5-1	TRBJ2-5	ASSFAGPQETQY
TRBD2	TRBV18	TRBJ2-1	ASSPPGTSGNNEQF
NA	TRBV28	TRBJ1-5	ASSFLGQAKNQPQH
TRBD1	TRBV19	TRBJ1-5	ASSAGQPYQPQH
NA	TRBV27	TRBJ2-2	ASSGTWNTGELF